This passage covers 6 T cell receptor beta chains from one sample sequenced in a study of CD8 T cells in Susac syndrome. Reverse transcription of about 0.5 to 1 ug RNA was carried out with random hexamers. One entry per CDR3 protein results from TCRdb running MiXCR on the immunoSEQ multiplex PCR reads. The sample comprises under 200,000 distinct CDR3 sequences, 91% of which are singletons, and about 0.09% rests with the top ten. The sequencing input was CD4+ T cells from PBMCs. These receptors originate from a human donor with Susac syndrome.

The chain couples TRBV28 to TRBJ2-1; D is unresolved. This CDR3 contains 16 residues. The ends were cut back, 3 bases at V and 4 bases at J, with 16 bases in the middle. Germline CDR1 MDHEN, CDR2 SYDVKM. CDR3 bases: TGTGCCAGCAGTTTGGATCTCCAACTGGGTTACAATGAGCAGTTCTTC. It specifies CASSLDLQLGYNEQFF.

This clonotype was seen only a few times. The V gene is TRBV5-1, the J gene TRBJ2-7; D is undetermined. Germline V gives CDR1 SGHRS, CDR2 YFSETQ. V was shortened by 3 bases and J by 1 base, with 8 bases between the two germline ends. CDR3 length: 13 residues. The CDR3 bases are TGCGCCAGCAGCTCCCGATCATCCTACGAGCAGTACTTC. Residues: CASSSRSSYEQYF.

In this sample, this clonotype turned up once. The rearrangement joins TRBV12-3 or TRBV12-4 to TRBJ2-7; D is undetermined. V lost 6 bases and J lost 3, with 18 bases in between. The length of the CDR3 is 15 residues. The CDR3 DNA reads TGTGCCAGCAGGCTATACCCTCGACGCAGCTACGAGCAGTACTTC. Its translation: CASRLYPRRSYEQYF.

V usage is TRBV5-6 and J usage is TRBJ1-1, with D maybe TRBD1 (5 bases). Germline values: CDR1 SGHDT, CDR2 YYEEEE. The V end lost 1 base, the J end lost 6 bases, and 25 bases lay between the germline ends. The CDR3 contains 18 residues. CDR3 DNA: TGTGCCAGCAGCTTGTGGGGGTGGGGTTCGAGGGAAACTCCTGAAGCTTTCTTT. It codes for CASSLWGWGSRETPEAFF.

The genes are TRBV6-1 and TRBJ2-7, with 7 positions matching TRBD1. V shed 6 bases, J shed 6 bases, and the junction held 8 bases outside the gene matches. The CDR3 sequence is 13 residues long. CDR1 is MNHNS and CDR2 is SASEGT in the germline V gene. Here the CDR3 DNA reads TGTGCCAGCAGCGCCGGACAGGTTCTCGAGCAGTACTTC. Its translation is CASSAGQVLEQYF.

This clonotype was picked up one time. The chain combines TRBV6-5 with TRBJ2-3, with a weak D call TRBD1 (6 bases). The CDR3 has 15 amino acids. V dropped 2 bases and J dropped 0 bases, with 9 bases sitting between them. Germline V gene data show CDR1 as MNHEY and CDR2 as SVGAGI. CDR3 sequence (DNA): TGTGCCAGCAGTTACGTGGGACACAGCACAGATACGCAGTATTTT. It is translated as CASSYVGHSTDTQYF.